This T cell receptor beta chain was captured in a study of CD8 T cells in Susac syndrome. The CDR3 has 13 amino acids. CDR1 and CDR2 from the germline V gene are MDHEN and SYDVKM. V lost 6 bases and J 4 bases, leaving 10 bases between the germline ends. TCR beta sequences were obtained from blood CD8+ and CD4+ T cells. TEMRA cells were FACS-enriched, unlike CD8+ and CD4+ T cells, which were negatively isolated. With random hexamers, reverse transcription was performed on 0.5 to 1 ug of RNA. Amplification of TCR beta CDR3 was carried out by immunoSEQ multiplex PCR, which covered 54 Vbeta and 13 Jbeta segments. TCRdb re-called the immunoSEQ multiplex PCR reads with MiXCR, one entry per CDR3 protein. The sample carries around 80,000 distinct CDR3 sequences, 90% to 95% recorded once.

The chain joins TRBV28 to TRBJ1-5, with TRBD1 as a possible D gene (6 bases). This receptor was obtained from a human donor with multiple sclerosis. The sequenced sample consisted of CD8+ T cells from PBMCs. In nucleotides, the CDR3 is TGTGCCAGCAGAGGTAGGGGGAATCAGCCCCAGCATTTT. Its protein product is CASRGRGNQPQHF.